This T cell receptor (beta chain) was found in a study of blood T cell repertoires in COVID-19. Looked up from germline, CDR1 is LGHDT and CDR2 is YNNKEL (reference sequence). There are 15 residues in the CDR3. Between the trimmed V and J ends, which lost 2 bases and 1 base, there was a span of 11 bases. Source study methods: Estimates of nucleated cell counts were drawn from the amplification of reference gene primers. Generated by immunoSEQ multiplex PCR, the TCRdb table keeps only in-frame clones and is missing some. V and J calls plus clone size are reproduced from that table; the DNA served to infer D and trimming. The sample has 39,000 or so clones; roughly nine tenths are singletons.

The origin of this receptor is a man aged 50 to 60 with active COVID-19. Sequencing was performed on peripheral blood. This chain links TRBV3-1 (or the pseudogene TRBV3-2) with TRBJ1-1; maybe TRBD1 (6 bases). CDR3: CASSQTPTGNTEAFF. The CDR3 bases are TGTGCCAGCAGCCAAACCCCGACAGGGAACACTGAAGCTTTCTTT.